These T cell receptor beta chains were read from a single sample in a study of blood T cell repertoires in COVID-19. Using immunoSEQ multiplex PCR, the repertoire was profiled, and TCRdb retains in-frame clones only, with some absent. The table shows 200,000 to 250,000 clones, with 88% occurring only once. Sequencing was done on a sample of PBMCs or T cells enriched from blood (not recorded which). The receptor set was obtained from a woman in her thirties who had been exposed to COVID-19. CDR3s include the opening cysteine and the closing phenylalanine or tryptophan. The D gene is left open where the match is weak. Size values are once, few and many counts, or a class for expanded clones, and some rows have none.

D gene: TRBD1; clone size: NA; V gene: TRBV4-1; J gene: TRBJ1-1; CDR3 DNA: TGCGCCAGCAGGGTTACAGGGGGAAACACTGAAGCTTTCTTT; CDR3 protein: CASRVTGGNTEAFF
D gene: TRBD2; clone size: NA; V gene: TRBV5-4; J gene: TRBJ2-7; CDR3 DNA: TGTGCCAGCACCGGCAGCGGGAGCCCGGTCTACGAGCAGTACTTC; CDR3 protein: CASTGSGSPVYEQYF
D gene: TRBD1; clone size: NA; V gene: TRBV5-5; J gene: TRBJ1-1; CDR3 DNA: TGTGCCAGCAGCCGAACAGGGGACACTGAAGCTTTCTTT; CDR3 protein: CASSRTGDTEAFF
D gene: NA; clone size: NA; V gene: TRBV4-1; J gene: TRBJ2-1; CDR3 DNA: TGCGCCAGCAGCCAACGGACTAACAATGAGCAGTTCTTC; CDR3 protein: CASSQRTNNEQFF
D gene: NA; clone size: NA; V gene: TRBV12-5; J gene: TRBJ2-1; CDR3 DNA: TGTGCTAGTGGGGATTATACCGGGACAAATGAGCAGTTCTTC; CDR3 protein: CASGDYTGTNEQFF
D gene: NA; clone size: NA; V gene: TRBV30; J gene: TRBJ2-7; CDR3 DNA: TGTGCCTGGAGTTCGTCAGGGGACGAGCAGTACTTC; CDR3 protein: CAWSSSGDEQYF
D gene: TRBD1; clone size: NA; V gene: TRBV11-3; J gene: TRBJ2-7; CDR3 DNA: TGTGCCAGCAGCTACCGGACAGGTCCTTTCTACGAGCAGTACTTC; CDR3 protein: CASSYRTGPFYEQYF
D gene: NA; clone size: few; V gene: TRBV6-1; J gene: TRBJ2-5; CDR3 DNA: TGTGCCAGCAGTGAGAGTACAGGAGGGGAGACCCAGTACTTC; CDR3 protein: CASSESTGGETQYF
D gene: NA; clone size: once; V gene: TRBV15; J gene: TRBJ1-6; CDR3 DNA: TGTGCCACCAGCAGAGATCTGAGTTTCTCCTATAATTCACCCCTCCACTTT; CDR3 protein: CATSRDLSFSYNSPLHF
D gene: NA; clone size: NA; V gene: TRBV4-1; J gene: TRBJ2-3; CDR3 DNA: TGCGCCAGCAGCCAAGTTGCGGGGCACACAGATACGCAGTATTTT; CDR3 protein: CASSQVAGHTDTQYF
D gene: NA; clone size: NA; V gene: TRBV7-3; J gene: TRBJ1-6; CDR3 DNA: TGTGCCAGCAGCATCGGACAGACAAATTCACCCCTCCACTTT; CDR3 protein: CASSIGQTNSPLHF
D gene: NA; clone size: NA; V gene: TRBV5-1; J gene: TRBJ2-7; CDR3 DNA: TGCGCCAGCAGCTTGGAAACCCCTACCTACGAGCAGTACTTC; CDR3 protein: CASSLETPTYEQYF
D gene: TRBD2; clone size: once; V gene: TRBV7-9; J gene: TRBJ2-1; CDR3 DNA: TGTGCCAGCAGCTTAACTAGCGGGAGGCGAGGGGAGCAGTTCTTC; CDR3 protein: CASSLTSGRRGEQFF
D gene: TRBD1; clone size: NA; V gene: TRBV5-1; J gene: TRBJ2-7; CDR3 DNA: TGCGCCAGCAGCTCTGGACAGGGCTACGAGCAGTACTTC; CDR3 protein: CASSSGQGYEQYF
D gene: NA; clone size: once; V gene: TRBV27; J gene: TRBJ2-7; CDR3 DNA: TGTGCCAGCAGCCTCAGGGGCTACGAGCAGTACTTC; CDR3 protein: CASSLRGYEQYF
D gene: NA; clone size: NA; V gene: TRBV5-1; J gene: TRBJ2-5; CDR3 DNA: TGCGCCAGCAGCTTCGACAAAGAGACCCAGTACTTC; CDR3 protein: CASSFDKETQYF
D gene: TRBD1; clone size: NA; V gene: TRBV7-9; J gene: TRBJ2-2; CDR3 DNA: TGTGCCAGCAGCTCGGGACAGGGGGGCACCGGGGAGCTGTTTTTT; CDR3 protein: CASSSGQGGTGELFF
D gene: TRBD2; clone size: NA; V gene: TRBV9; J gene: TRBJ2-5; CDR3 DNA: TGTGCCAGCAGCCCCCGACTAGCGGGAGTAATGGAGACCCAGTACTTC; CDR3 protein: CASSPRLAGVMETQYF
D gene: NA; clone size: NA; V gene: TRBV9; J gene: TRBJ2-2; CDR3 DNA: TGTGCCAGCAGCGTAACAGGGTGGGACACCGGGGAGCTGTTTTTT; CDR3 protein: CASSVTGWDTGELFF
D gene: NA; clone size: NA; V gene: TRBV6-5; J gene: TRBJ2-2; CDR3 DNA: TGTGCCAGCAGAAGACTAGAAAGTCCCGGGGAGCTGTTTTTT; CDR3 protein: CASRRLESPGELFF
D gene: TRBD2; clone size: NA; V gene: TRBV2; J gene: TRBJ2-3; CDR3 DNA: TGTGCCAGCAAATTAGCGGGAGCTAGCACAGATACGCAGTATTTT; CDR3 protein: CASKLAGASTDTQYF
D gene: TRBD1; clone size: NA; V gene: TRBV11-3; J gene: TRBJ2-7; CDR3 DNA: TGTGCCAGCAGCCCAACAGGGGGCTCCTCCTACGAGCAGTACTTC; CDR3 protein: CASSPTGGSSYEQYF
D gene: TRBD1; clone size: NA; V gene: TRBV5-6; J gene: TRBJ2-5; CDR3 DNA: TGTGCCAGCAGCTTCCAGACAGGGGGTTTGGGGACCCAGTACTTC; CDR3 protein: CASSFQTGGLGTQYF
D gene: NA; clone size: NA; V gene: TRBV6-5; J gene: TRBJ1-2; CDR3 DNA: TGTGCCAGCAGGTACAACAGGGCCATTGCTGGCTACACCTTC; CDR3 protein: CASRYNRAIAGYTF
D gene: NA; clone size: NA; V gene: TRBV12-5; J gene: TRBJ1-6; CDR3 DNA: TGTGCTAGTGGTTTGGGGGCCCGGAATTCACCCCTCCACTTT; CDR3 protein: CASGLGARNSPLHF
D gene: NA; clone size: NA; V gene: TRBV30; J gene: TRBJ2-7; CDR3 DNA: TGTGCCTGGATACGGGGGTTCCCCACCTACGAGCAGTACTTC; CDR3 protein: CAWIRGFPTYEQYF
D gene: TRBD2; clone size: NA; V gene: TRBV19; J gene: TRBJ2-5; CDR3 DNA: TGTGCCAGTAGTACACAACCCAGGACTAGCGGGGCACAAGAGACCCAGTACTTC; CDR3 protein: CASSTQPRTSGAQETQYF
D gene: NA; clone size: NA; V gene: TRBV30; J gene: TRBJ2-1; CDR3 DNA: TGTGCCTGGAGTGGAGGGGGTGAGCAGTTCTTC; CDR3 protein: CAWSGGGEQFF
D gene: TRBD2; clone size: NA; V gene: TRBV27; J gene: TRBJ2-1; CDR3 DNA: TGTGCCAGCAGTTTACGACTAGCGGCATACAATGAGCAGTTCTTC; CDR3 protein: CASSLRLAAYNEQFF
D gene: NA; clone size: NA; V gene: TRBV9; J gene: TRBJ2-7; CDR3 DNA: TGTGCCAGCAGCGTAGGCAGGGAATATACCTACGAGCAGTACTTC; CDR3 protein: CASSVGREYTYEQYF
D gene: NA; clone size: NA; V gene: TRBV7-9; J gene: TRBJ1-2; CDR3 DNA: TGTGCCAGCAGCTTAGGCGGGGATGGCTACACCTTC; CDR3 protein: CASSLGGDGYTF
D gene: NA; clone size: NA; V gene: TRBV3-1/TRBV3-2; J gene: TRBJ2-1; CDR3 DNA: TGTGCCAGCAGCCAGGGGCGGAGCTACAATGAGCAGTTCTTC; CDR3 protein: CASSQGRSYNEQFF
D gene: TRBD1; clone size: once; V gene: TRBV15; J gene: TRBJ1-2; CDR3 DNA: TGTGCCACCAGCAGGGAGGGACAGGGGGCCTATGGCTACACCTTC; CDR3 protein: CATSREGQGAYGYTF
D gene: TRBD1; clone size: NA; V gene: TRBV14; J gene: TRBJ1-1; CDR3 DNA: TGTGCCAGCAGCCAAGGGACAGGACAGGGGAACACTGAAGCTTTCTTT; CDR3 protein: CASSQGTGQGNTEAFF
D gene: TRBD2; clone size: NA; V gene: TRBV10-3; J gene: TRBJ2-5; CDR3 DNA: TGTGCCATCAGGGCAGCGGGAGGGTCTGATGGGACCCAGTACTTC; CDR3 protein: CAIRAAGGSDGTQYF
D gene: NA; clone size: NA; V gene: TRBV18; J gene: TRBJ2-1; CDR3 DNA: TGTGCCAGCTCACCACCGAAGGGCGGGTTGGAGCAGTTCTTC; CDR3 protein: CASSPPKGGLEQFF
D gene: NA; clone size: NA; V gene: TRBV27; J gene: TRBJ2-7; CDR3 DNA: TGTGCCAGCAGTTTATCCGAGTATTACGAGCAGTACTTC; CDR3 protein: CASSLSEYYEQYF
D gene: NA; clone size: once; V gene: TRBV21-1; J gene: TRBJ2-3; CDR3 DNA: TGTGCCAGCAGCAAAGCTAGGAGACAGGGTAAAGGTCCAACACAAAATACGCAGTATTTT; CDR3 protein: CASSKARRQGKGPTQNTQYF
D gene: NA; clone size: NA; V gene: TRBV27; J gene: TRBJ1-5; CDR3 DNA: TGTGCCAGCAGTTTATCGCGGGGGCGCAATCAGCCCCAGCATTTT; CDR3 protein: CASSLSRGRNQPQHF
D gene: NA; clone size: NA; V gene: TRBV2; J gene: TRBJ1-1; CDR3 DNA: TGTGCCAGCAGTTCAACCACTCGGACTGAAGCTTTCTTT; CDR3 protein: CASSSTTRTEAFF
D gene: TRBD1; clone size: NA; V gene: TRBV11-2; J gene: TRBJ2-7; CDR3 DNA: TGTGCCAGCAGCTCGACCGGGACAGGGATCTACGAGCAGTACTTC; CDR3 protein: CASSSTGTGIYEQYF
D gene: TRBD1; clone size: once; V gene: TRBV27; J gene: TRBJ1-2; CDR3 DNA: TGTGCCAGCAGTTTTAACAGGGGGGAGAGTGGCTACACCTTC; CDR3 protein: CASSFNRGESGYTF
D gene: NA; clone size: NA; V gene: TRBV9; J gene: TRBJ1-6; CDR3 DNA: TGTGCCAGCAGCGCAGGCGCCCGGCGGGGTAGCTCCTATAATTCACCCCTCCACTTT; CDR3 protein: CASSAGARRGSSYNSPLHF
D gene: NA; clone size: NA; V gene: TRBV5-1; J gene: TRBJ2-5; CDR3 DNA: TGCGCCAGCAGCTCGACGACAGGTTGGCGGGTTTGGACCCAGTACTTC; CDR3 protein: CASSSTTGWRVWTQYF
D gene: NA; clone size: NA; V gene: TRBV5-6; J gene: TRBJ1-6; CDR3 DNA: TGTGCCAGCAGCTTCGGGGTGTCCTATAATTCACCCCTCCACTTT; CDR3 protein: CASSFGVSYNSPLHF